The T cell receptor beta chain under discussion was sequenced for a study of prognosis after radiotherapy for stage I lung cancer (dated by TCRdb to the early 2020s). Notes on the research overall: Between early 2018 and January 2019, fewer than 20 patients with stage I NSCLC were enrolled in Nanjing, China. The cohort was made up of about 13 men and about 6 women, with a median age of around 78 years and an age range of 53 to 84 years. About 20% of the 19 patients developed distant metastases after SBRT, at a median of around seven months; the other 15 showed no significant progression. The study took one blood sample before SBRT and one after SBRT from each of around 19 patients and sequenced all 38 samples. All patients were considered medically inoperable, owing to comorbidities in around twelve and refusal of surgery in about 7. Concurrent therapy was not administered to any patient alongside SBRT. Image-guided IMRT or VMAT was used to deliver SBRT in 3 to 5 fractions at a biologically effective dose of at least 100 Gy. About 13 patients had newly diagnosed primary stage I lung tumors, and five had oligometastatic NSCLC after surgical resection of the primary tumor. Some twelve patients had adenocarcinoma and six or seven had squamous cell carcinoma as the tumor histology. Peripheral blood TCR beta repertoires were profiled in stage I NSCLC patients before and after stereotactic body radiotherapy, and the repertoires were related to distant failure.

A history of other malignancies or of prior chemotherapy or radiotherapy was absent in all patients, and node-negative disease was shown on CT and PET/CT in all patients. At each of the two time points, roughly 6 milliliters of peripheral venous blood were collected into EDTA tubes. Ficoll-Paque Plus density-gradient centrifugation was used to isolate PBMCs. Samples were stored at -80°C immediately after collection until analysis. Sequences MNHNS (CDR1) and SASEGT (CDR2) are obtained from the germline V gene. Inclusive of the bounding cysteine and phenylalanine, the CDR3 is 16 residues long. Only the CDR3 part of the read is kept: 48 bases, read in frame from the first base. To note about this clonotype: The antigen it binds to is not known. This likely came from a read error, as a far larger clone is one base away.

Two rounds of multiplex PCR on genomic DNA were used to amplify the TCR beta CDR3 region. The first PCR round used primers specific to each TRBV and TRBJ gene, and the primer sequences were filed in Chinese patent CN105087789A. Universal primers were used in the second round of PCR. The Roche High Pure PCR Template Preparation Kit was used to extract genomic DNA from frozen PBMCs. The libraries underwent paired-end sequencing with 151 bp reads on an Illumina HiSeq 3000. Regarding the original processing steps: CutAdapt was used to discard raw reads that did not contain the multiplex PCR primer sequences. Using PEAR, the high-quality paired reads were merged into contigs. MiXCR assigned TRB V, D and J gene segments to each contig by aligning to reference sequences. To remove sequencing errors, CDR3 sequences were clustered according to base quality and sequence similarity. Shannon entropy, normalized by the natural log of the productive TCR sequence number, served as the measure of diversity. Clonality was defined as one minus Shannon entropy divided by the natural log of the number of unique clonotypes. Using the Youden index from ROC curves, the researchers picked the repertoire-metric cut-offs for progression-free survival, and all analyses were carried out in R 3.5.3. TCRdb trimmed the raw reads at Q25, called clones with MiXCR and kept productive beta chains. Rows with one shared CDR3 protein collapse into an entry with the most common genes and DNA. Clone size and V and J calls follow TCRdb, not the original study. The sample has fewer than 25,000 distinct CDR3 sequences on record, about a quarter of them singletons. The top ten clones comprise about 20% of the sample.

The investigation overall reported the following: The study was limited by its small cohort and short follow-up, and the findings require independent validation. Differences by metastasis status were reportedly seen in TRBV and TRBJ usage frequencies, involving two V genes at baseline and, after SBRT, 8 or 9 V genes and two J genes. No determination of tumor specificity was made for expanded TCR clones. After SBRT, the count of unique TCR clones dropped from a median of roughly 10,000 beforehand to approximately 7,300 afterward (Wilcoxon paired P=0.011). Post-SBRT Shannon entropy and its change from baseline were lower in patients who developed distant metastases; baseline Shannon entropy was not associated with metastases. None of the reported P values were adjusted for multiple comparisons.

The sample in question was PBMCs, obtained before or after stereotactic body radiation therapy (not recorded which). This receptor was obtained from a donor aged 50 or older with non-small cell lung cancer. This chain is built from TRBV6-1 and TRBJ2-1; TRBD2 could be the D gene, as 5 bases match. The CDR3 protein is CASSSALSEGGNEQSF. The DNA is as follows: TGTGCCAGCAGTTCCGCATTATCTGAGGGTGGCAATGAGCAGTCCTTC.